Listed below are T cell receptor beta chains from one sample, sequenced in a study of CD8 T cells in ankylosing spondylitis. TCRdb reprocessed the 5' RACE reads with MiXCR, giving one entry per CDR3 protein. The sample shows around 130,000 distinct CDR3 sequences, roughly an eighth of them seen only once. Sequencing was performed on blood, either unsorted or a sorted T cell fraction (not recorded which). The source is a female donor with ankylosing spondylitis or in good health (not recorded which). CDR3s include the opening cysteine and the closing phenylalanine or tryptophan. D genes are given only for firm matches. Clone sizes are given selectively: once, few, many, or a class where the clone is expanded.

DNA	CDR3	J	D	V	size
TGTGCCAGCAGCGGGACAGGGGGCAAGGAGACCCAGTACTTC	CASSGTGGKETQYF	TRBJ2-5	TRBD1	TRBV2	few
TGCAGCGTTGATAAGGGTGGCGAGACCCAGTACTTC	CSVDKGGETQYF	TRBJ2-5	.	TRBV29-1	many
TGTGCCAGCAGTTTGTCCAGGGATGAAAAACTGTTTTTT	CASSLSRDEKLFF	TRBJ1-4	.	TRBV12-3/TRBV12-4	many
TGCAGCGTGGGACTACGCGACGAGCAGTACTTC	CSVGLRDEQYF	TRBJ2-7	TRBD2	TRBV29-1	few
TGTGCCAGCAGTTTATGGCGCACGGGCACAGATACGCAGTATTTT	CASSLWRTGTDTQYF	TRBJ2-3	.	TRBV12-3/TRBV12-4	few
TGCGCCAGCAGTTTAGTCCCGAACACTGAAGCTTTCTTT	CASSLVPNTEAFF	TRBJ1-1	.	TRBV5-1	many
TGCAGTGCCCTGGGGAACACTGAAGCTTTCTTT	CSALGNTEAFF	TRBJ1-1	.	TRBV20-1	many
TGCAGTGCTCTTGGGGCCTACAATGAGCAGTTCTTC	CSALGAYNEQFF	TRBJ2-1	.	TRBV20-1	many
TGCAGTGCTACACTGAACCCGGGCACCGGGGAGCTGTTTTTT	CSATLNPGTGELFF	TRBJ2-2	.	TRBV20-1	many
TGTGCCAGCTCACCAGATATAAACCGAGTGTCAGATACGCAGTATTTT	CASSPDINRVSDTQYF	TRBJ2-3	.	TRBV18	.
TGTGCCAGCAGCTTTGGACAGTTCACTAATGAAAAACTGTTTTTT	CASSFGQFTNEKLFF	TRBJ1-4	.	TRBV7-2	once
TGTGCCAGCAGGAATCAGGGGCTGAACACCGGGGAGCTGTTTTTT	CASRNQGLNTGELFF	TRBJ2-2	.	TRBV12-3/TRBV12-4	many
TGCGCCAGCAGCTTGGAAGGCGGGGACGGAGATACGCAGTATTTT	CASSLEGGDGDTQYF	TRBJ2-3	.	TRBV5-1	few
TGTGCCAGCAGCCCGAGACTAGCGGGAGGAACAGATACGCAGTATTTT	CASSPRLAGGTDTQYF	TRBJ2-3	TRBD2	TRBV7-2	many
TGCAGTGCTAGAAATCACTTGGATCCGCTGACGGCTGAAAAACTGTTTTTT	CSARNHLDPLTAEKLFF	TRBJ1-4	.	TRBV20-1	few
TGCAGTGCTAGGACAGGGAACACCGGGGAGCTGTTTTTT	CSARTGNTGELFF	TRBJ2-2	.	TRBV20-1	many
TGTGCCACCAGTGGGGGGAATAGCGGGAGATCCCCTCTGGACAATGAGCAGTTCTTC	CATSGGNSGRSPLDNEQFF	TRBJ2-1	TRBD2	TRBV24-1	.
TGTGCCAGCAGCCCGCGACTAGCGGGAGATACGCAGTATTTT	CASSPRLAGDTQYF	TRBJ2-3	TRBD2	TRBV11-3	many
TGCAGCGCCGTCGGTGGGATTGGGCGCACAGATACGCAGTATTTT	CSAVGGIGRTDTQYF	TRBJ2-3	.	TRBV20-1	few
TGTGCCAGCAGCTCTACCTACAATGAGCAGTTCTTC	CASSSTYNEQFF	TRBJ2-1	.	TRBV7-8	.
TGCAGCGTTGATTCGGGACAGTCCTACAATGAGCAGTTCTTC	CSVDSGQSYNEQFF	TRBJ2-1	TRBD1	TRBV29-1	many
TGCAGTGCTAGAGAGCCCGGGACAGGGGGGACTGAAGCTTTCTTT	CSAREPGTGGTEAFF	TRBJ1-1	TRBD1	TRBV20-1	few
TGCGCCAGCAGCTTCAAGGCGGGAGGGCTGGATACGCAGTATTTT	CASSFKAGGLDTQYF	TRBJ2-3	TRBD2	TRBV5-1	.
TGCAGTGCTAGGGCGCCGGGACTAGCGAGAGATACGCAGTATTTT	CSARAPGLARDTQYF	TRBJ2-3	TRBD2	TRBV20-1	few
TGCAGCGCCAAGACTAGCGGGGCTTTAGATACGCAGTATTTT	CSAKTSGALDTQYF	TRBJ2-3	TRBD2	TRBV29-1	many
TGCAGCGTTCGTATCGGGGGCTCCTACAATGAGCAGTTCTTC	CSVRIGGSYNEQFF	TRBJ2-1	.	TRBV29-1	many